The clone carrying this T cell receptor beta chain was counted a few times. Its specificity is not known. This record comes from a study of blood T cells in healthy people across ages. General study results and limits: Both higher diversity and more naive CD4+ cells marked long-lived donors when set against aged donors.

The CDR3 loop spans 14 amino acids. Trimming took 3 bases from V and 1 from J, leaving 10 bases between them. The V gene's germline CDR1 is SGHRS and CDR2 YFSETQ. A second 7 to 11 cycle PCR used barcoded and J-beta primers. Each cDNA molecule received a tag from a template-switch adaptor that had 12 random nucleotides. TCRdb reprocessed the 5' RACE reads via MiXCR and lists one record per CDR3 protein. The repertoire holds roughly 1.5 million distinct CDR3 sequences, with under 55% as singletons. Material for sequencing was blood. This clonotype was sampled from a woman under 30 in good health. The chain combines TRBV5-1 with TRBJ1-1; D is unresolved. In nucleotides, the CDR3 is TGCGCCAGCAGCTCTTGGCGAGGGAACACTGAAGCTTTCTTT. Translation gives CASSSWRGNTEAFF.